The present T cell receptor beta chain was sequenced within a study of blood T cell repertoires in COVID-19. The assay was immunoSEQ multiplex PCR, and TCRdb's table has in-frame clones only and misses some. The sample gives 140,000 or so clones, around four fifths of which show up once; 3% to 3.5% is in the top ten. The study recruited people aged roughly 18 to 100 years across about 25 US areas. Researchers sorted participants into cohorts using their self-reported clinical history. Germline assignment: CDR1 MNHEY and CDR2 SMNVEV (reference sequence). This CDR3 is 14 amino acids long. With 3 bases removed from V and 5 bases from J, the gap between germline ends came to 14 bases.

This TCR was recovered from a woman between 50 and 59 years old with acute COVID-19. Sequencing was carried out using PBMCs or T cells enriched from blood (not recorded which). The rearrangement joins TRBV27 to TRBJ2-7; the D gene is possibly TRBD2 (6 bases). In nucleotides, the CDR3 is TGTGCCAGCAGTTTTAACGGGAGAGGCAACGAGCAGTACTTC. Its protein product is CASSFNGRGNEQYF.